This T cell receptor beta chain was identified in a study of human T cells and chemical hapten exposure. Study overall: How much TCR each sample yielded varied, mostly because pooled library volumes differed slightly.

The time point is: healthy volunteer bleed at 6 weeks. Unfractionated whole blood served as the source for total RNA extraction. V was clipped by 7 bases and J by 4 bases; unmatched bases: 6. Germline CDR1 and CDR2: LNHNV and YYDKDF (reference sequence). The CDR3 is 14 amino acids. Individual cDNA molecules had unique molecular identifiers attached to them by the library. In the authors' workflow: Per-sample TCR counts ranged from roughly 20,000 to 750,000, median 95,638. MiXCR was run by TCRdb on the RACE reads, yielding one entry per CDR3 protein. The authors' filters were not applied to this entry. The table records 70,000 to 95,000 distinct CDR3 sequences, 8.5% to 9.5% of them present only once. In its sample, this clonotype was seen many times. The target antigen is unknown. Overall study results and limits: The number of TCRs above 1 in 1000 frequency did not change after DPC sensitization.

The source material was whole blood. The chain joins TRBV15 to TRBJ1-1; TRBD1 matches 10 bases. The sequence was obtained from a female donor in good health. Some clones in this sample may be carry-over from other donors' samples. The CDR3 sequence is CATTEDRGLTEAFF. The CDR3 DNA sequence: TGTGCCACCACCGAAGACAGGGGGCTCACTGAAGCTTTCTTT.